This T cell receptor beta chain was identified in a study of T cell responses to AZD1222 COVID-19 vaccine. Findings and caveats of the study: Breadth and depth of Spike-specific TCRs rose after two AZD1222 doses. Unmutated variant regions reportedly attract nearly half of all spike-specific TCRs. A mostly white British donor set with more females was recruited, and clonal diversity was possibly underestimated.

Sequencing was performed with immunoSEQ multiplex PCR; in TCRdb, only in-frame clones are kept and a portion is missing. The sample has some 150,000 clones, approximately 87% seen once. V lost 3 bases, J lost 5 bases, and 17 bases lay in between. The germline V gene has CDR1 LGHDT and CDR2 YNNKEL (reference sequence). The CDR3 extends over 16 amino acids. As to this clone: The antigen is unknown.

The chain joins TRBV3-1 (or the pseudogene TRBV3-2) to TRBJ2-1; perhaps D is TRBD1 or TRBD2 (5 bases each). The TCR sequence derives from an adult who received the AZD1222 COVID-19 vaccine. The sequences come from peripheral blood, collected 28 days after the second AZD1222 dose. The CDR3 protein is CASSHVYGTEHNEQFF. For the CDR3, the DNA is TGTGCCAGCAGCCACGTTTACGGGACGGAACACAATGAGCAGTTCTTC.